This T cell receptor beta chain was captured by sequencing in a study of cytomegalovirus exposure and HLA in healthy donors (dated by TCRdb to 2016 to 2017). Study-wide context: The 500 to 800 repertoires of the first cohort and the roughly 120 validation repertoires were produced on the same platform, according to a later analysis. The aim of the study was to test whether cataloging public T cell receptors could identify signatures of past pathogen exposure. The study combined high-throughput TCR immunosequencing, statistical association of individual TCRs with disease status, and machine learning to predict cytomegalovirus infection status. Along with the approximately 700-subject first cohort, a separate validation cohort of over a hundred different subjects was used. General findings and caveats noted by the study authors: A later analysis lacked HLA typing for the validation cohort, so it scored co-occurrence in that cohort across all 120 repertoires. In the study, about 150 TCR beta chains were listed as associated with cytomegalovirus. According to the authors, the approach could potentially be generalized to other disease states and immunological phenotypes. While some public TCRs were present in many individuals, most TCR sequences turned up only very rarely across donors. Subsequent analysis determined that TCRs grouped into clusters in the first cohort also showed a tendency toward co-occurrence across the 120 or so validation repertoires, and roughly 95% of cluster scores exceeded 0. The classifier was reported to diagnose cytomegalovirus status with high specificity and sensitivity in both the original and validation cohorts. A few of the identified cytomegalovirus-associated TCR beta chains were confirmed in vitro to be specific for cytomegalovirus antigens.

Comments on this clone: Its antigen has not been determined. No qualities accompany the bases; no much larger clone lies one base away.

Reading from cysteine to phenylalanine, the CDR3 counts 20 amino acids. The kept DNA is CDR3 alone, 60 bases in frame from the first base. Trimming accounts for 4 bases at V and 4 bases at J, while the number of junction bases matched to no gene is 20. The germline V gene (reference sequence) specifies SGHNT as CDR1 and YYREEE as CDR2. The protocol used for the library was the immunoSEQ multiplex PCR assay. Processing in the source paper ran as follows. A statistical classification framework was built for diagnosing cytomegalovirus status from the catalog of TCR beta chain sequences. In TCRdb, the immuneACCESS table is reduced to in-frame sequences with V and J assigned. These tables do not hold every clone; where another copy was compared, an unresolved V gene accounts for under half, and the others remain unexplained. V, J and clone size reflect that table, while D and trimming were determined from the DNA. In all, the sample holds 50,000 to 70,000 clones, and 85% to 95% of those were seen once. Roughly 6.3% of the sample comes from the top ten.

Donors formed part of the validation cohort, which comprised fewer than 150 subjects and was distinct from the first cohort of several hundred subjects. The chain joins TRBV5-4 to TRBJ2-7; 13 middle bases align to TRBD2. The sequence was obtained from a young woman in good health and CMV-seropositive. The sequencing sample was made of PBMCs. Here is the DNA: TGTGCCAGCAGCCCATCGGTTGACGCCGGGACTAGCGGGACGTTATACGAGCAGTACTTC. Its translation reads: CASSPSVDAGTSGTLYEQYF.